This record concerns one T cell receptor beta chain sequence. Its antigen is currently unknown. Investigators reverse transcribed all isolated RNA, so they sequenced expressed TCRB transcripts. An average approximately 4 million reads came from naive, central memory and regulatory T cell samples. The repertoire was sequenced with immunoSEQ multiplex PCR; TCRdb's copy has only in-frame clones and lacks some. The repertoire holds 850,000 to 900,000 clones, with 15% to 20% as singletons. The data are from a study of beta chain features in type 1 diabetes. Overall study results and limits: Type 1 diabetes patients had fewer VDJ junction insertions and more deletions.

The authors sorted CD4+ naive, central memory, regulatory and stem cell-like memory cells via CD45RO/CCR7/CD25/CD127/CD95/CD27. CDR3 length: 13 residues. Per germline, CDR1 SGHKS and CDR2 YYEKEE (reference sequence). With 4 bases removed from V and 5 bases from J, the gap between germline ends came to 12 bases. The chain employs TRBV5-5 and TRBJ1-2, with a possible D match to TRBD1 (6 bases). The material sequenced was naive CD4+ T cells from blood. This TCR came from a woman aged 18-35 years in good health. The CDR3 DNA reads TGTGCCAGCAGCCTCGGACAGTTTTATGGCTACACCTTC. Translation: CASSLGQFYGYTF. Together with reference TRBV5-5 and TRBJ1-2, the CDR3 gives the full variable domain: DAGVTQSPTHLIKTRGQQVTLRCSPISGHKSVSWYQQVLGQGPQFIFQYYEKEERGRGNFPDRFSARQFPNYSSELNVNALLLGDSALYLCASSLGQFYGYTFGSGTRLTVV.